Presented here are 10 T cell receptor beta chains from one specimen sequenced in a study of control samples from healthy donors and cancer patients. Profiled with immunoSEQ multiplex PCR; TCRdb holds only in-frame clones, not every one. The data show approximately 92,000 clones, with approximately 95% seen just once and roughly 1.5% held by the top ten. Sequenced sample: blood. These receptors were obtained from a woman aged 25-40 years in good health.

The gene calls are TRBV24-1 and TRBJ2-1, with TRBD2 matching over 9 bases. In germline, CDR1 is KGHDR, CDR2 SFDVKD. The CDR3 loop spans 16 amino acids. J gave up 6 bases and V 0 bases, and 5 bases lay outside the gene matches. The CDR3 region is CATSDLAGGESNEQFF. Here the CDR3 DNA reads TGTGCCACCAGTGATTTGGCGGGAGGGGAAAGCAATGAGCAGTTCTTC.

The J gene is TRBJ2-3, the V gene TRBV20-1; the D is unclear. Germline V CDR1 and CDR2: DFQATT, SNEGSKA (reference sequence). The CDR3 sequence is 10 residues long. Trimming shortened V by 8 bases and J by 4 bases, and 7 bases separated the two germline ends. CDR3 sequence (DNA): TGCAGTTCCGGGCCAGATACGCAGTATTTT. Amino acids: CSSGPDTQYF.

This chain joins TRBV11-2 and TRBJ2-3; possible D gene TRBD2, 6 bases. The CDR3 covers 14 residues. V was shortened by 5 bases and J by 0 bases, with 9 bases between the two germline ends. Germline V gives CDR1 SGHAT, CDR2 FQNNGV. The CDR3: CASSPGLSTDTQYF. For the CDR3, the DNA is TGTGCCAGCAGCCCGGGACTTAGCACAGATACGCAGTATTTT.

J is TRBJ2-1 and V is TRBV6-2 or TRBV6-3; D possibly corresponds to TRBD2 (5 bases). The CDR3 covers 17 residues. V was clipped by 2 bases and J by 4 bases, with 18 bases between them. Germline V lookup: CDR1 MNHEY, CDR2 SVGEGT. CDR3 DNA sequence: TGTGCCAGCAGTTACAATAAACAGTTGAGGGCTTACAATGAGCAGTTCTTC. As protein: CASSYNKQLRAYNEQFF.

The chain uses TRBV10-1 and TRBJ2-5; D is perhaps TRBD2 (5 bases). Trimming shortened V by 3 bases and J by 3 bases, and 14 bases separated the two germline ends. This CDR3 is 15 amino acids long. Germline CDR1 is WNHNN and CDR2 is SYGVQD (reference sequence). Here the CDR3 reads CASSDVGSAEETQYF. CDR3 DNA: TGCGCCAGCAGTGATGTAGGTAGCGCAGAAGAGACCCAGTACTTC.

This rearrangement joins TRBV29-1 to TRBJ1-2, with D possibly TRBD1 on 5 matching bases. The CDR3 extends over 11 amino acids. The germline CDR1 and CDR2 sequences are SQVTM and ANQGSEA. V was pared by 2 bases and J by 6 bases, with 7 bases between. The CDR3 DNA reads TGCAGCGTTGAATGGGGGAATGGCTACACCTTC. Its translation is CSVEWGNGYTF.

The V and J genes are TRBV6-5 and TRBJ2-7; 9 bases align to TRBD1. CDR1 and CDR2 from the germline V gene are MNHEY and SVGAGI. This CDR3 comprises 15 residues. J was trimmed by 1 base and V by 4 bases; bases with no gene match: 5. The CDR3: CASSLQGASSYEQYF. The CDR3 DNA sequence: TGTGCCAGCAGTTTACAGGGGGCTTCATCCTACGAGCAGTACTTC.

This clone has just one count. The V and J genes are TRBV7-9 and TRBJ2-1, with D tentatively TRBD1 or TRBD2 (5 bases each). Germline-derived CDR1 and CDR2 are SEHNR and FQNEAQ (reference sequence). The V end lost 1 base, the J end lost 3 bases, and 13 bases lay between the germline ends. The length of the CDR3 is 16 residues. CDR3 loop: CASSLVTVGVYNEQFF. The CDR3 DNA sequence: TGTGCCAGCAGCTTAGTCACTGTGGGGGTCTACAATGAGCAGTTCTTC.

This chain connects TRBV10-3 to TRBJ1-2; D call uncertain. Germline CDR1 ENHRY, CDR2 SYGVKD. Between the trimmed V and J ends, which lost 2 bases and 3 bases, there was a span of 16 bases. The CDR3 has 16 residues. The CDR3 protein is CAISEGPGTVYYGYTF. CDR3 nucleotide sequence: TGTGCCATCAGTGAGGGACCGGGTACGGTGTACTATGGCTACACCTTC.

V gene TRBV11-2 combines with J gene TRBJ2-7; 12 nucleotides align to TRBD2. After removal of 5 bases from V and 4 bases from J, the junction contained 9 bases not matched to a gene. This CDR3 comprises 16 residues. Germline V gives CDR1 SGHAT, CDR2 FQNNGV. CDR3 DNA: TGTGCCAGCAGCGCCGAGCTAGCGGGAGGGCCTTACGAGCAGTACTTC. Amino acids: CASSAELAGGPYEQYF.